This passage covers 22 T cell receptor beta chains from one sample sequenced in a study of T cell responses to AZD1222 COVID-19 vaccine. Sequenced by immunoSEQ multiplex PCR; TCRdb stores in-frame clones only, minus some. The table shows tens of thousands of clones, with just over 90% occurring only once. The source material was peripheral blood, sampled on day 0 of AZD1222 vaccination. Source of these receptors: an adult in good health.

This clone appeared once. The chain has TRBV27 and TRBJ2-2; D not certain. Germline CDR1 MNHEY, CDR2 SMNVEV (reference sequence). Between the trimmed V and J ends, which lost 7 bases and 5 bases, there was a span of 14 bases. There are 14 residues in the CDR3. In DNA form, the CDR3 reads TGTGCCAGCACGGGCCCCGGGCGAACCGGGGAGCTGTTTTTT. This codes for CASTGPGRTGELFF.

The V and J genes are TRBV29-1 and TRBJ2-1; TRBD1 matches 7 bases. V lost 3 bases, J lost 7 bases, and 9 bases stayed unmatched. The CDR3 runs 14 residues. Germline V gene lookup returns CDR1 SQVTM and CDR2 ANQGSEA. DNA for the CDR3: TGCAGCGTTGACCCCCAGACAGGGTTGAATGAGCAGTTCTTC. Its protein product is CSVDPQTGLNEQFF.

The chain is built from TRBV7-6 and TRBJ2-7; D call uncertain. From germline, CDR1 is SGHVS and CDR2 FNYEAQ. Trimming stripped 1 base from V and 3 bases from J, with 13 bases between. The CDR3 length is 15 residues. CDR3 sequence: CASSLGQDLIYEQYF. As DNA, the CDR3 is TGTGCCAGCAGCTTAGGGCAGGATCTTATCTACGAGCAGTACTTC.

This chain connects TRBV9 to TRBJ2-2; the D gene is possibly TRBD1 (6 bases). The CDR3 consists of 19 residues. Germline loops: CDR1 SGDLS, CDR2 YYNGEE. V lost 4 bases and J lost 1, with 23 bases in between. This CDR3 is CASSLPGTKGTGNTGELFF. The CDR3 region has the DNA TGTGCCAGCAGCTTACCCGGGACAAAGGGGACGGGGAACACCGGGGAGCTGTTTTTT.

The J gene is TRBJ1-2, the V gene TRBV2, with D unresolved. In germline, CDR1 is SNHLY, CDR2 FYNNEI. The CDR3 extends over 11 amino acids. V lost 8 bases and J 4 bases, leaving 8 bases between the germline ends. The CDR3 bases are TGTGCCAGCGAAGACTTCTATGGCTACACCTTC. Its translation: CASEDFYGYTF.

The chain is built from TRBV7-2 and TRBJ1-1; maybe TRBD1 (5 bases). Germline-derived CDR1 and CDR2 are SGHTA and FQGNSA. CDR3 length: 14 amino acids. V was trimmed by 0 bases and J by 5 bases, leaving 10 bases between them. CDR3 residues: CASSLARVETEAFF. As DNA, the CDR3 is TGTGCCAGCAGCTTAGCCAGGGTAGAGACTGAAGCTTTCTTT.

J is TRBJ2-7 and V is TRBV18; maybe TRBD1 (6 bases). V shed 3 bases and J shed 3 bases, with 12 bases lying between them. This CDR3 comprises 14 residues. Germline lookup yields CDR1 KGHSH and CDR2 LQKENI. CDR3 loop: CASSPGTTHYEQYF. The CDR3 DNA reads TGTGCCAGCTCACCCGGGACAACGCACTACGAGCAGTACTTC.

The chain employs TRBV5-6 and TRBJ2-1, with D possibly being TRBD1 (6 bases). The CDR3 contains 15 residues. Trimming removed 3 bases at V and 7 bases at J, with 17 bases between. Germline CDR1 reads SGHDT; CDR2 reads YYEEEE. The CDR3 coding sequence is TGTGCCAGCAGCTCGACAGGACTTAACTTAAATGAGCAGTTCTTC. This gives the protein CASSSTGLNLNEQFF.

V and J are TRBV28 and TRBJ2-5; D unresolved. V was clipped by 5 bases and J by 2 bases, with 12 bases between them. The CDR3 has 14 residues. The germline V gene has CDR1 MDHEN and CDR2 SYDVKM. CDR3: CASSPLRPQETQYF. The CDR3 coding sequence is TGTGCCAGCAGTCCCTTAAGGCCTCAAGAGACCCAGTACTTC.

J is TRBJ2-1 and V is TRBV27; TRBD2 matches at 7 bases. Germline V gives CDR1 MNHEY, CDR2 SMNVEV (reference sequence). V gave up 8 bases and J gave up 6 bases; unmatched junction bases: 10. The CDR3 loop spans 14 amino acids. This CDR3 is CASGPRLAANEQFF. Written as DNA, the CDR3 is TGTGCCAGCGGCCCCCGACTAGCTGCCAATGAGCAGTTCTTC.

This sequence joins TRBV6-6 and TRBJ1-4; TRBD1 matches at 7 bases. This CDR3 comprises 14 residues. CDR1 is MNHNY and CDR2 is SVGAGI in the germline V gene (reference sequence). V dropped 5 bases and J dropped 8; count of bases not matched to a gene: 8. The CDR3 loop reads CASSQQGIGEKLFF. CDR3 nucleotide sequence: TGTGCCAGCAGTCAACAGGGGATTGGAGAAAAACTGTTTTTT.

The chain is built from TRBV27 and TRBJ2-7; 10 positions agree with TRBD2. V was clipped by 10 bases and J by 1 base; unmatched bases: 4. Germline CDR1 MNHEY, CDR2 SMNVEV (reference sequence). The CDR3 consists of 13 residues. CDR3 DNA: TGTGCCACCGGGACTAGCGCTTCCTACGAGCAGTACTTC. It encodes CATGTSASYEQYF.

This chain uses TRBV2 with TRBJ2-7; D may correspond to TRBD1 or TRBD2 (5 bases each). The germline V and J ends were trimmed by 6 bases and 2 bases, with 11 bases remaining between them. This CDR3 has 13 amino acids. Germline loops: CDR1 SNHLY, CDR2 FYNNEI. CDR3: CASRLGPAYEQYF. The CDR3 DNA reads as TGTGCCAGCAGGCTGGGACCCGCCTACGAGCAGTACTTC.

The CDR3 region is CASSQAGNRLYEQYF. CDR3 bases: TGTGCCAGCAGCCAAGCGGGCAACAGGTTATACGAGCAGTACTTC. The chain links TRBV3-1 (or the pseudogene TRBV3-2) to TRBJ2-7, with D possibly TRBD1 on 5 matching bases. CDR3 length: 15 residues. The V and J ends lost 1 base and 4 bases respectively, with 14 bases between them. Germline assignment: CDR1 LGHDT and CDR2 YNNKEL (reference sequence).

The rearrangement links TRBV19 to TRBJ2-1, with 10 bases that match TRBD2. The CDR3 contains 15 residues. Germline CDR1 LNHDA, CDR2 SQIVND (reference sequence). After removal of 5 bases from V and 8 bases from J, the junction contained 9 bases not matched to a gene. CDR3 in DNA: TGTGCCAGTAGTCTTGGGACTAGCGCTGTCGATGAGCAGTTCTTC. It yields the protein CASSLGTSAVDEQFF.

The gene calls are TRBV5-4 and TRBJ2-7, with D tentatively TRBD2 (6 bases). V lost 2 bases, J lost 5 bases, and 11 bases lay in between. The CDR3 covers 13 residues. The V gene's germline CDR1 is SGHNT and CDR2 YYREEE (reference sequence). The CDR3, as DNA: TGTGCCAGCAGCTTCGAACTAGCAGACGAGCAGTACTTC. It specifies CASSFELADEQYF.

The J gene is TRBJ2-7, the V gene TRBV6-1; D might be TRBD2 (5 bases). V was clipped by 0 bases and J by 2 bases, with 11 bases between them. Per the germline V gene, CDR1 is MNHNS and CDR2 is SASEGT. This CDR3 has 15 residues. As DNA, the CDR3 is TGTGCCAGCAGTGAAGCCAGCGGACGACCCTACGAGCAGTACTTC. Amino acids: CASSEASGRPYEQYF.

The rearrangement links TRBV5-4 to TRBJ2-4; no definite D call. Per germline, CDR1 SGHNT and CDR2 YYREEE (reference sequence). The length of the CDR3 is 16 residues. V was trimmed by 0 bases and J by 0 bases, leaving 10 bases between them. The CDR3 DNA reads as TGTGCCAGCAGCTTGGGGCAGCCGGGAGCCAAAAACATTCAGTACTTC. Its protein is CASSLGQPGAKNIQYF.

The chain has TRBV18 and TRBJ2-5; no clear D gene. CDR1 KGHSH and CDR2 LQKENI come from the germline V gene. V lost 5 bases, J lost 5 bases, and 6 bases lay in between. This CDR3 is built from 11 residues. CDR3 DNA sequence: TGTGCCAGCTCATCTGGGGAGACCCAGTACTTC. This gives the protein CASSSGETQYF.

The CDR3 region is CASSHPTREITNYGYTF. CDR3 nucleotide sequence: TGCGCCAGCAGCCACCCCACTCGGGAGATCACCAACTATGGCTACACCTTC. The chain uses TRBV4-1 and TRBJ1-2; D call uncertain. The CDR3 loop spans 17 amino acids. Germline V gene lookup returns CDR1 MGHRA and CDR2 YSYEKL. The germline V and J ends were trimmed by 3 bases and 2 bases, with 19 bases remaining between them.

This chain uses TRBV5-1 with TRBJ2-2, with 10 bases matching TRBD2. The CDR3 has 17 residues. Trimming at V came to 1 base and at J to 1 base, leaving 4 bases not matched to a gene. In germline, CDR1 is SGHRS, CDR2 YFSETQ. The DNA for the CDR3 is TGCGCCAGCAGCTTGCTAGCGGGAGTTGGGAACACCGGGGAGCTGTTTTTT. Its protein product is CASSLLAGVGNTGELFF.

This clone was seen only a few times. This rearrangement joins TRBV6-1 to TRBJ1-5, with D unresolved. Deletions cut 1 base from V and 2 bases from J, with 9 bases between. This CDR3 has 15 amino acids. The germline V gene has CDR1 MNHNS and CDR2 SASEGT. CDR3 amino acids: CASSEVGWGNQPQHF. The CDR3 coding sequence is TGTGCCAGCAGTGAAGTGGGGTGGGGCAATCAGCCCCAGCATTTT.